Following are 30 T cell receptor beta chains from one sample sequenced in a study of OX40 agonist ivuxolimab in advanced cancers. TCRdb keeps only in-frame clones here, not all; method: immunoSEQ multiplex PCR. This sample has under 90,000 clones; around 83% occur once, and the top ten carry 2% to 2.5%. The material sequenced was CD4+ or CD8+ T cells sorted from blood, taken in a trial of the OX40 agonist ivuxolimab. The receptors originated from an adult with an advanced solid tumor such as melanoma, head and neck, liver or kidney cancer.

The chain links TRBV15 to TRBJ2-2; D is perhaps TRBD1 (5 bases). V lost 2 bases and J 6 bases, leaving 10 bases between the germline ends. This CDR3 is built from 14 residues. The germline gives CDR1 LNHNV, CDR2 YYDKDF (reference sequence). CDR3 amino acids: CATSRHQGSGELFF. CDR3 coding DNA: TGTGCCACCAGCAGACATCAGGGATCCGGGGAGCTGTTTTTT. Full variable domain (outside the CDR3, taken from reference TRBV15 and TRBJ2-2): DAMVIQNPRYQVTQFGKPVTLSCSQTLNHNVMYWYQQKSSQAPKLLFHYYDKDFNNEADTPDNFQSRRPNTSFCFLDIRSPGLGDTAMYLCATSRHQGSGELFFGEGSRLTVL.

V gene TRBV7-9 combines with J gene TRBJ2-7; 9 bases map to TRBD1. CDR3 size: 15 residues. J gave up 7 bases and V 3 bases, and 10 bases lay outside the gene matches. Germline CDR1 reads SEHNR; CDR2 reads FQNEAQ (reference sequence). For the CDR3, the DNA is TGTGCCAGCAGCTTCGGAGGGACAGGGATGGGAGAGCAGTACTTC. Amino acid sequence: CASSFGGTGMGEQYF. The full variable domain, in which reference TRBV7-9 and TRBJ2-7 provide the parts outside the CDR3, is DTGVSQNPRHKITKRGQNVTFRCDPISEHNRLYWYRQTLGQGPEFLTYFQNEAQLEKSRLLSDRFSAERPKGSFSTLEIQRTEQGDSAMYLCASSFGGTGMGEQYFGPGTRLTVT.

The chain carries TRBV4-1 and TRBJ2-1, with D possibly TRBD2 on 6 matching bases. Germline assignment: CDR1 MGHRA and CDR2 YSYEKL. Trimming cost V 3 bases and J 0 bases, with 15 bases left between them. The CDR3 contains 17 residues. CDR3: CASSQTDMGLSYNEQFF. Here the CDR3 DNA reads TGCGCCAGCAGCCAGACTGACATGGGACTCTCCTACAATGAGCAGTTCTTC.

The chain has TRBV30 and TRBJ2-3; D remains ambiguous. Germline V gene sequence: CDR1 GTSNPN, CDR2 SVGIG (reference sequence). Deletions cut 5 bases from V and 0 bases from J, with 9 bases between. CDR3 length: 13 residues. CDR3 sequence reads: CAWVRSSTDTQYF. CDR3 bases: TGTGCCTGGGTGAGATCTAGCACAGATACGCAGTATTTT.

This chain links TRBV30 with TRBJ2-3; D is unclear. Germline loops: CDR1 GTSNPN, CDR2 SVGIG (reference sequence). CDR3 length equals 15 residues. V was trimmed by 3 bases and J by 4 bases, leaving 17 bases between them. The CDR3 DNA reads TGTGCCTGGAGCCCCCTAGGAAAAGCCGCAGATACGCAGTATTTT. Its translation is CAWSPLGKAADTQYF. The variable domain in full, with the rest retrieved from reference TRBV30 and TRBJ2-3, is SQTIHQWPATLVQPVGSPLSLECTVEGTSNPNLYWYRQAAGRGLQLLFYSVGIGQISSEVPQNLSASRPQDRQFILSSKKLLLSDSGFYLCAWSPLGKAADTQYFGPGTRLTVL.

As DNA, the CDR3 is TGTGCCAGTAGTCCCCGAGCCCGGGCTTATGGCTACACCTTC. It translates to CASSPRARAYGYTF. The chain couples TRBV19 to TRBJ1-2; D not certain. CDR1 is LNHDA and CDR2 is SQIVND in the germline V gene (reference sequence). The V gene lost 5 bases and the J gene lost 5 bases, with 15 bases spanning the gap. This CDR3 contains 14 residues.

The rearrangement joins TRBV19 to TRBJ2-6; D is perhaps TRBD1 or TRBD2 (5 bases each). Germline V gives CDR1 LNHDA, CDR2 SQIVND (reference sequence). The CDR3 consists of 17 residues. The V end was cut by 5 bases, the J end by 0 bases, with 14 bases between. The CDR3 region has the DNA TGTGCCAGTAGTCCACCGGGACGGATCTCTGGGGCCAACGTCCTGACTTTC. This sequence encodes CASSPPGRISGANVLTF.

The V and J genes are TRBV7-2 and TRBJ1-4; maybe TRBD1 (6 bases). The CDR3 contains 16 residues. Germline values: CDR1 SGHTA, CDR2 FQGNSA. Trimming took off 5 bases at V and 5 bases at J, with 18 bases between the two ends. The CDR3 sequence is CASSEQGRTRNEKLFF. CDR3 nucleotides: TGTGCCAGCAGCGAACAGGGTCGAACACGAAATGAAAAACTGTTTTTT.

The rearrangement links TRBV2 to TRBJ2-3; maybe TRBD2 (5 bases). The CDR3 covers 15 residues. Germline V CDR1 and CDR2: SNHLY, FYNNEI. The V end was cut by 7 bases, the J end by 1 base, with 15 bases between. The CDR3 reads CASTSGYPGTDTQYF. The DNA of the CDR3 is TGTGCCAGCACTTCGGGGTATCCAGGCACAGATACGCAGTATTTT.

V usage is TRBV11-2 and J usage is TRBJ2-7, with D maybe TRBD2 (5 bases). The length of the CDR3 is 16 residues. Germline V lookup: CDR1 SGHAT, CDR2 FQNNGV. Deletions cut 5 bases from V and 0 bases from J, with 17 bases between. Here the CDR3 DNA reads TGTGCCAGCAGCCCGGCGGGCTGGCCCAGCTCCTACGAGCAGTACTTC. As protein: CASSPAGWPSSYEQYF.

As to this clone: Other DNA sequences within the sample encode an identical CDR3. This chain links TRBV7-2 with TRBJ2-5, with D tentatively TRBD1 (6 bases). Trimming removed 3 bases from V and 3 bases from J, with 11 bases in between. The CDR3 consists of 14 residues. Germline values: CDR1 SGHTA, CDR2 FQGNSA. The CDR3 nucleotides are TGTGCCAGCAGCTTCGGGACACCGAAAGAGACCCAGTACTTC. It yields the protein CASSFGTPKETQYF. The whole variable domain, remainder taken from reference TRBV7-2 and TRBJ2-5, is GAGVSQSPSNKVTEKGKDVELRCDPISGHTALYWYRQSLGQGLEFLIYFQGNSAPDKSGLPSDRFSAERTGGSVSTLTIQRTQQEDSAVYLCASSFGTPKETQYFGPGTRLLVL.

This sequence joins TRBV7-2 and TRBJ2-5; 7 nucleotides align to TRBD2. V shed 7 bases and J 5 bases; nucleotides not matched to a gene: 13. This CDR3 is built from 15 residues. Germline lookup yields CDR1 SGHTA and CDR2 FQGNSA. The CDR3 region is CASIQGLSRGETQYF. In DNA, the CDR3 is TGTGCCAGCATCCAGGGACTAAGTCGGGGGGAGACCCAGTACTTC. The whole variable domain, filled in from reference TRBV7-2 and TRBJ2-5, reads GAGVSQSPSNKVTEKGKDVELRCDPISGHTALYWYRQSLGQGLEFLIYFQGNSAPDKSGLPSDRFSAERTGGSVSTLTIQRTQQEDSAVYLCASIQGLSRGETQYFGPGTRLLVL.

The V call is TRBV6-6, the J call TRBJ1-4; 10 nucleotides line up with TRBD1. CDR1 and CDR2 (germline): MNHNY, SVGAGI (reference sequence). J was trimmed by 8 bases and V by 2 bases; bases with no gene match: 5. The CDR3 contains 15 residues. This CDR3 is CASSYGGTGEEKLFF. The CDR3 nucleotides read TGTGCCAGCAGTTACGGGGGGACAGGGGAAGAAAAACTGTTTTTT.

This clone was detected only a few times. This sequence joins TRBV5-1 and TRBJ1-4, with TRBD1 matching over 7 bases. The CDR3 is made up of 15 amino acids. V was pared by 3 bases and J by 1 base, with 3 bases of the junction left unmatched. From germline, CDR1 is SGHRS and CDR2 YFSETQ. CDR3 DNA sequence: TGCGCCAGCAGCTCGGGACAGCGAACTAATGAAAAACTGTTTTTT. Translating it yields CASSSGQRTNEKLFF.

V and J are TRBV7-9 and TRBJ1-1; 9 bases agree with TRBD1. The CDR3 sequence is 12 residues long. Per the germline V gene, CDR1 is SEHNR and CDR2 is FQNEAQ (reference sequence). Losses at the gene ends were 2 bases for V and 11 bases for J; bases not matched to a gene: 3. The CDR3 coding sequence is TGTGCCAGCAGCTTAAGGACAGGGGAGGCTTTCTTT. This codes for CASSLRTGEAFF.

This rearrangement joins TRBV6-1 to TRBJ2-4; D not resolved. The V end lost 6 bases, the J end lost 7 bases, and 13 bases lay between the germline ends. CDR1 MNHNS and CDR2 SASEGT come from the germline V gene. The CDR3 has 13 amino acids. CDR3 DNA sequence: TGTGCCAGCAGACAATTTGGACGGAACATTCAGTACTTC. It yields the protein CASRQFGRNIQYF.

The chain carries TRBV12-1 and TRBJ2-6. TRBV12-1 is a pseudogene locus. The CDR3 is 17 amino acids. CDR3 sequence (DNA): TGTGCCAGCAGCGCGTGGGATGTACAAAGTCGGGCCAACGTCCTGACTTTC. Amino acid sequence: CASSAWDVQSRANVLTF.

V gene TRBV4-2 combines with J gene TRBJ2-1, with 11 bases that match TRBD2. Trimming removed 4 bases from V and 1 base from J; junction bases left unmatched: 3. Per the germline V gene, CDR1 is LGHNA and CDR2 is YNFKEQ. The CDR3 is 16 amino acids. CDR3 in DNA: TGTGCCAGCAGCCGAATAGCGGGAGGGTCCTACAATGAGCAGTTCTTC. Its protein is CASSRIAGGSYNEQFF.

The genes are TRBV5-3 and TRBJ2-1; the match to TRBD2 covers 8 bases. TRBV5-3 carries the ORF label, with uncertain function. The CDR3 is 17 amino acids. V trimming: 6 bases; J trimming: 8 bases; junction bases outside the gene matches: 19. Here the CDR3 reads CARMGLTLANGRDEQFF. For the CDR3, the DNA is TGTGCCAGAATGGGACTAACCTTGGCAAACGGGAGGGATGAGCAGTTCTTC.

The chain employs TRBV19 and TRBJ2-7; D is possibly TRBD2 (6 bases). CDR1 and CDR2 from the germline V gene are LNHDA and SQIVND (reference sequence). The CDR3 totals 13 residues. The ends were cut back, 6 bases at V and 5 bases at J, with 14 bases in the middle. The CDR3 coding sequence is TGTGCCAGTAGCCCTCCCGGGACTGACGAGCAGTACTTC. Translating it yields CASSPPGTDEQYF.

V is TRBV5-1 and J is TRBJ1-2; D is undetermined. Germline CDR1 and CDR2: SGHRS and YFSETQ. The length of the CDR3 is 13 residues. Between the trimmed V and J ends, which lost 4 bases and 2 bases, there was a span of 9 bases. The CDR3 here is CASSKETNYGYTF. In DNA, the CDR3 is TGCGCCAGCAGCAAGGAAACCAACTATGGCTACACCTTC.

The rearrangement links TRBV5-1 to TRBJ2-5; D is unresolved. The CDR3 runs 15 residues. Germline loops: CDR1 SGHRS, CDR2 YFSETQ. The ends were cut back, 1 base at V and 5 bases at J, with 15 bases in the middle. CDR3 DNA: TGCGCCAGCAGCTTGACCAGACAAGGTGTGGAGACCCAGTACTTC. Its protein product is CASSLTRQGVETQYF.

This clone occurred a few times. CDR3 sequence: CAWSVRGNQPQHF. CDR3 DNA sequence: TGTGCCTGGAGTGTGCGGGGGAATCAGCCCCAGCATTTT. The chain couples TRBV30 to TRBJ1-5, with D possibly TRBD1 on 5 matching bases. Germline V lookup: CDR1 GTSNPN, CDR2 SVGIG (reference sequence). The ends were cut back, 0 bases at V and 4 bases at J, with 7 bases in the middle. This CDR3 comprises 13 residues.

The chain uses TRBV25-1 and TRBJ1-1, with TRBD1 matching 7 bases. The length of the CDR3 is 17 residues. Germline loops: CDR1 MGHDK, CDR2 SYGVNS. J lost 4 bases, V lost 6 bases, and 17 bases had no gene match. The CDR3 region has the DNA TGTGCCAGCAGGAAAACCAGTAGTGGCAGGGGGACCACTGAAGCTTTCTTT. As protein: CASRKTSSGRGTTEAFF.

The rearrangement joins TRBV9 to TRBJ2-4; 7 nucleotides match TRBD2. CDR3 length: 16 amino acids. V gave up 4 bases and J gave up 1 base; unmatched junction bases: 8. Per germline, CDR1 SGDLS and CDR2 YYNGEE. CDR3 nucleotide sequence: TGTGCCAGCAGCCCCCGGGGGGAGGGGGCCAAAAACATTCAGTACTTC. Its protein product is CASSPRGEGAKNIQYF.

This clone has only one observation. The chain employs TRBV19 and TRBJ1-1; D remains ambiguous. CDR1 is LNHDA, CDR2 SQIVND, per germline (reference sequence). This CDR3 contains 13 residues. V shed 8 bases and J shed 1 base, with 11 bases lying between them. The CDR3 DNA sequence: TGTGCCAGTGGGAGGGTTGGGAACACTGAAGCTTTCTTT. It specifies CASGRVGNTEAFF.

The CDR3 here is CASRGQDLNSGNTIYF. The CDR3 DNA sequence: TGTGCCAGCAGGGGACAGGACCTAAACTCTGGAAACACCATATATTTT. The chain links TRBV2 to TRBJ1-3, with 8 bases that match TRBD1. J was trimmed by 0 bases and V by 6 bases; bases with no gene match: 7. Per germline, CDR1 SNHLY and CDR2 FYNNEI. There are 16 residues in the CDR3.

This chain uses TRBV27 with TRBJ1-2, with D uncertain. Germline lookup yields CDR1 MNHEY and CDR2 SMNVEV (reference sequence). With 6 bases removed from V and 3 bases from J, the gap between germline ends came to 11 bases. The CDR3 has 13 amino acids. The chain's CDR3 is CASSPRADYGYTF. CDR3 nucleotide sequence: TGTGCCAGCAGCCCGCGGGCCGACTATGGCTACACCTTC.

The CDR3 here is CSVVGLETQYF. The CDR3 DNA reads as TGCAGCGTTGTAGGGTTAGAGACCCAGTACTTC. The rearrangement links TRBV29-1 to TRBJ2-5; D gene ambiguous. This CDR3 contains 11 residues. Per germline, CDR1 SQVTM and CDR2 ANQGSEA. Trimming shortened V by 4 bases and J by 4 bases, and 7 bases separated the two germline ends.

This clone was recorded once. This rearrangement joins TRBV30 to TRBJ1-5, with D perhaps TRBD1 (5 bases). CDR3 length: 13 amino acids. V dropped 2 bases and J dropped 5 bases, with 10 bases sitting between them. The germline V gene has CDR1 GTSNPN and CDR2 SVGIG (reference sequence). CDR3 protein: CAWSSGGYQPQHF. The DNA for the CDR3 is TGTGCCTGGAGTTCTGGGGGATATCAGCCCCAGCATTTT. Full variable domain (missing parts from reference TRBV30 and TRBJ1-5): SQTIHQWPATLVQPVGSPLSLECTVEGTSNPNLYWYRQAAGRGLQLLFYSVGIGQISSEVPQNLSASRPQDRQFILSSKKLLLSDSGFYLCAWSSGGYQPQHFGDGTRLSIL.